This is a list of T cell receptor beta chains from one sample in a study of OX40 agonist ivuxolimab in advanced cancers. Profiled with immunoSEQ multiplex PCR; TCRdb holds only in-frame clones, not every one. The sample carries roughly 81,000 clones, around 94% recorded once. This material consisted of CD4+ or CD8+ T cells sorted from blood, taken in a trial of the OX40 agonist ivuxolimab. These TCRs come from an adult with an advanced solid tumor such as melanoma, head and neck, liver or kidney cancer. CDR3s include the opening cysteine and the closing phenylalanine or tryptophan. A D gene is named only where the DNA matches it firmly. Clone sizes are given selectively: once, few, many, or a class where the clone is expanded.

D gene	clone size	V gene	J gene	CDR3 protein	CDR3 DNA
-	-	TRBV9	TRBJ1-3	CASSVGASGGNTIYF	TGTGCCAGCAGCGTAGGAGCCAGCGGTGGAAACACCATATATTTT
-	once	TRBV7-8	TRBJ2-3	CASRDLELITDTQYF	TGTGCCAGCAGGGATCTCGAGCTGATCACAGATACGCAGTATTTT
-	-	TRBV13	TRBJ2-7	CASSFRDVSYEQYF	TGTGCCAGCAGCTTCCGGGACGTTTCCTACGAGCAGTACTTC
-	-	TRBV9	TRBJ1-1	CASSVDIATEAFF	TGTGCCAGCAGCGTAGATATCGCCACTGAAGCTTTCTTT
TRBD2	-	TRBV9	TRBJ2-2	CASSVVGLAGSSGELFF	TGTGCCAGCAGCGTAGTTGGACTAGCGGGTAGTAGCGGGGAGCTGTTTTTT
TRBD2	-	TRBV4-2	TRBJ2-2	CASSQLAGGTGELFF	TGTGCCAGCAGCCAGCTAGCGGGAGGGACCGGGGAGCTGTTTTTT
TRBD1	-	TRBV4-2	TRBJ1-5	CASSDYRGPYQPQHF	TGTGCCAGCAGTGACTACAGGGGCCCTTATCAGCCCCAGCATTTT
-	-	TRBV4-3	TRBJ2-7	CASSQDRRGTEQYF	TGCGCCAGCAGCCAAGATCGACGGGGTACGGAGCAGTACTTC
TRBD2	-	TRBV29-1	TRBJ2-7	CSVGTSGYEQYF	TGCAGCGTAGGGACTAGCGGTTACGAGCAGTACTTC
TRBD1	-	TRBV29-1	TRBJ1-1	CSVRGTGSNTEAFF	TGCAGCGTCCGAGGGACAGGGTCGAACACTGAAGCTTTCTTT
TRBD1	-	TRBV7-3	TRBJ2-3	CASSSSGGATDTQYF	TGTGCCAGCAGCTCTTCAGGGGGCGCGACAGATACGCAGTATTTT
-	-	TRBV5-6	TRBJ1-5	CASSQWGGKQPQHF	TGTGCCAGCAGTCAATGGGGGGGCAAGCAGCCCCAGCATTTT
-	-	TRBV27	TRBJ1-5	CASSLRGGDQPQHF	TGTGCCAGCAGTTTAAGGGGGGGGGATCAGCCCCAGCATTTT
-	once	TRBV7-9	TRBJ2-1	CASSLSQGGNEQFF	TGTGCCAGCAGCTTAAGCCAGGGAGGCAATGAGCAGTTCTTC
-	-	TRBV4-3	TRBJ2-2	CASSQDWGTAANTGELFF	TGCGCCAGCAGCCAAGATTGGGGGACGGCCGCGAACACCGGGGAGCTGTTTTTT
-	-	TRBV23-1	TRBJ1-1	CASSQEGEAFF	TGCGCCAGCAGTCAGGAGGGTGAAGCTTTCTTT
TRBD2	-	TRBV7-3	TRBJ2-2	CASSTTSGGNTGELFF	TGTGCCAGCAGCACCACTAGCGGGGGAAACACCGGGGAGCTGTTTTTT
TRBD2	-	TRBV7-2	TRBJ2-7	CASSLAPTSGRQSYEQYF	TGTGCCAGCAGCTTAGCCCCGACTAGCGGGAGGCAATCCTACGAGCAGTACTTC
-	-	TRBV7-9	TRBJ1-4	CASSPLGGNEKLFF	TGTGCCAGCAGCCCCCTAGGTGGCAATGAAAAACTGTTTTTT
-	-	TRBV28	TRBJ1-2	CASSGGINYGYTF	TGTGCCAGCAGTGGCGGGATTAACTATGGCTACACCTTC
-	-	TRBV27	TRBJ2-7	CASSFPGLPYEQYF	TGTGCCAGCAGTTTCCCGGGACTCCCCTACGAGCAGTACTTC
-	once	TRBV9	TRBJ2-1	CASSVDGVEQFF	TGTGCCAGCAGCGTAGATGGGGTAGAGCAGTTCTTC
TRBD2	-	TRBV30	TRBJ2-1	CARNSGSGDEQFF	TGTGCCCGGAATAGCGGGAGTGGGGATGAGCAGTTCTTC
TRBD1	-	TRBV7-9	TRBJ1-1	CASSPGQGNTEAFF	TGTGCCAGCAGCCCGGGACAGGGAAACACTGAAGCTTTCTTT
TRBD1	-	TRBV7-8	TRBJ1-5	CASSPDRGNQPQHF	TGTGCCAGCAGCCCGGACAGGGGAAATCAGCCCCAGCATTTT
-	-	TRBV12-5	TRBJ2-7	CASGLVRGKYEQYF	TGTGCTAGTGGTTTGGTCCGGGGGAAGTACGAGCAGTACTTC
-	-	TRBV9	TRBJ2-7	CASSVEAATEQYF	TGTGCCAGCAGCGTAGAGGCGGCGACCGAGCAGTACTTC
-	-	TRBV9	TRBJ2-7	CASSVAGGGHSYEQYF	TGTGCCAGCAGCGTAGCTGGAGGGGGACACTCCTACGAGCAGTACTTC
TRBD2	few	TRBV4-2	TRBJ2-7	CASSQETRLAGTAYEQYF	TGTGCCAGCAGCCAAGAAACCCGACTAGCGGGAACCGCCTACGAGCAGTACTTC
-	-	TRBV7-2	TRBJ2-2	CASSLYPGIMTNTGELFF	TGTGCCAGCAGCTTATATCCAGGGATTATGACTAACACCGGGGAGCTGTTTTTT
TRBD1	-	TRBV10-2	TRBJ2-1	CASRDRGFYNEQFF	TGCGCCAGCCGGGACAGGGGGTTCTACAATGAGCAGTTCTTC
TRBD2	-	TRBV19	TRBJ2-7	CASSIGGVYEQYF	TGTGCCAGTAGTATTGGGGGGGTCTACGAGCAGTACTTC
-	-	TRBV19	TRBJ1-5	CASTLGGQPQHF	TGTGCCAGTACTCTGGGGGGTCAGCCCCAGCATTTT
-	-	TRBV15	TRBJ2-7	CATSWTLGSYEQYF	TGTGCCACCAGCTGGACCCTTGGGTCCTACGAGCAGTACTTC
-	once	TRBV18	TRBJ2-7	CASSPPGGGFSSYEQYF	TGTGCCAGCTCACCTCCAGGTGGGGGATTTAGCTCCTACGAGCAGTACTTC
-	-	TRBV9	TRBJ2-3	CASSVFAGGSITDTQYF	TGTGCCAGCAGCGTATTCGCAGGAGGCTCCATCACAGATACGCAGTATTTT
-	once	TRBV27	TRBJ2-1	CASSLRRGSYNEQFF	TGTGCCAGCAGTTTACGTCGCGGATCTTACAATGAGCAGTTCTTC
TRBD1	-	TRBV15	TRBJ2-7	CATSSRDRGYYEQYF	TGTGCCACCAGCAGTCGGGACAGGGGATACTACGAGCAGTACTTC
-	-	TRBV7-9	TRBJ1-2	CASSLYDRDYGYTF	TGTGCCAGCAGCCTATACGACAGAGACTATGGCTACACCTTC
TRBD1	-	TRBV7-8	TRBJ1-2	CASSPRTQGAHYGYTF	TGTGCCAGCAGCCCACGAACCCAGGGGGCCCACTATGGCTACACCTTC
-	-	TRBV27	TRBJ2-3	CATKPRPGTDTQYF	TGTGCCACCAAGCCGCGTCCCGGGACAGATACGCAGTATTTT
-	-	TRBV9	TRBJ2-5	CASSGGGTQETQYF	TGTGCCAGCAGCGGAGGCGGGACCCAAGAGACCCAGTACTTC
-	-	TRBV7-8	TRBJ1-2	CASSLGGGASFTYGYTF	TGTGCCAGCAGCTTAGGAGGGGGGGCGTCTTTTACCTATGGCTACACCTTC
-	-	TRBV5-4	TRBJ1-3	CASSFPGTGNTIYF	TGTGCCAGCAGCTTTCCAGGGACGGGAAACACCATATATTTT
TRBD2	-	TRBV4-1	TRBJ2-1	CASSQLNPGLAGHNEQFF	TGCGCCAGCAGCCAACTCAATCCGGGACTAGCGGGACACAATGAGCAGTTCTTC
TRBD2	-	TRBV9	TRBJ2-5	CASSPPRAGEETQYF	TGTGCCAGCAGCCCGCCGAGGGCGGGAGAGGAGACCCAGTACTTC
TRBD2	-	TRBV5-6	TRBJ2-1	CASSLGSGRWNEQFF	TGTGCCAGCAGCTTGGGGAGCGGGAGGTGGAATGAGCAGTTCTTC
-	-	TRBV28	TRBJ1-1	CASSFRRGPREAFF	TGTGCCAGCAGTTTCCGACGGGGACCGCGTGAAGCTTTCTTT
TRBD2	-	TRBV5-6	TRBJ2-5	CASSLVSGRETQYF	TGTGCCAGCAGCTTGGTTAGCGGGAGGGAGACCCAGTACTTC
TRBD1	-	TRBV5-1	TRBJ2-7	CASSPTGRSYEQYF	TGCGCCAGCAGCCCGACAGGGAGATCCTACGAGCAGTACTTC
TRBD1	-	TRBV7-9	TRBJ2-3	CASSYRDRITDTQYF	TGTGCCAGCAGCTACCGGGACAGGATCACAGATACGCAGTATTTT
TRBD2	once	TRBV7-3	TRBJ2-2	CASSLAGLGTGELFF	TGTGCCAGCAGCCTGGCGGGACTAGGCACCGGGGAGCTGTTTTTT
-	-	TRBV9	TRBJ2-5	CASSTRGETQYF	TGTGCCAGCAGCACCAGAGGTGAGACCCAGTACTTC